These 29 T cell receptor beta chains originate from one sample sequenced in a study of blood T cell repertoires in COVID-19. Clones were sequenced by immunoSEQ multiplex PCR, and TCRdb holds only the in-frame ones, with some missing. The table records tens of thousands of clones, 86% of them present only once. The sample taken for sequencing was peripheral blood. Receptor source: a man in his 70s with active COVID-19.

The chain couples TRBV3-1 (or the pseudogene TRBV3-2) to TRBJ1-3; D possibly corresponds to TRBD1 (5 bases). Trimming pared 1 base from V and 8 bases from J, leaving 12 bases between. CDR1 is LGHDT and CDR2 is YNNKEL in the germline V gene (reference sequence). The CDR3 has 14 residues. In DNA form, the CDR3 reads TGTGCCAGCAGCCAAGGGGGGGGGACCGACACCATATATTTT. Amino acid sequence: CASSQGGGTDTIYF.

The chain has TRBV7-2 and TRBJ2-1; 8 bases match TRBD2. CDR1 SGHTA and CDR2 FQGNSA come from the germline V gene. With V trimmed by 2 bases and J by 2 bases, 2 bases remained unmatched. The CDR3 spans 15 residues. DNA for the CDR3: TGTGCCAGCAGCTTACTCGGGGGGGCCTACAATGAGCAGTTCTTC. Encoded protein: CASSLLGGAYNEQFF.

For the CDR3, the DNA is TGTGCCAGCTCACGTTCTACGGGAGGAGCTGGAAACACCATATATTTT. Its translation is CASSRSTGGAGNTIYF. The chain has TRBV18 and TRBJ1-3; D ambiguous. The CDR3 consists of 16 residues. Germline V gene lookup returns CDR1 KGHSH and CDR2 LQKENI. V lost 4 bases, J lost 2 bases, and 15 bases lay in between.

The chain uses TRBV4-1 and TRBJ2-2; TRBD2 agrees at 12 bases. Trimming at V came to 3 bases and at J to 2 bases, leaving 10 bases not matched to a gene. CDR3 length equals 19 residues. Germline loops: CDR1 MGHRA, CDR2 YSYEKL. In DNA, the CDR3 is TGCGCCAGCAGCCACCCACTGACTAGCGGGGGCCGTAACACCGGGGAGCTGTTTTTT. Its protein product is CASSHPLTSGGRNTGELFF.

The CDR3, as DNA: TGCGCCAGCAGCTTGGCCCCCAGGGGCTATGGCTACACCTTC. Amino acids: CASSLAPRGYGYTF. The genes are TRBV5-1 and TRBJ1-2; possibly TRBD1 for D (6 bases). Trimming left V 0 bases short and J 4 bases short, with 10 bases between. Germline values: CDR1 SGHRS, CDR2 YFSETQ. The CDR3 sequence is 14 residues long. Using reference TRBV5-1 and TRBJ1-2 for the parts outside the CDR3, the full variable domain is KAGVTQTPRYLIKTRGQQVTLSCSPISGHRSVSWYQQTPGQGLQFLFEYFSETQRNKGNFPGRFSGRQFSNSRSEMNVSTLELGDSALYLCASSLAPRGYGYTFGSGTRLTVV.

This chain connects TRBV5-1 to TRBJ2-3, with unresolved D. CDR3 size: 12 residues. CDR1 and CDR2 (germline): SGHRS, YFSETQ. V dropped 3 bases and J dropped 2 bases, with 4 bases sitting between them. CDR3: CASSSSTDTQYF. The DNA for the CDR3 is TGCGCCAGCAGCTCGTCCACAGATACGCAGTATTTT.

V is TRBV7-9 and J is TRBJ2-7; possibly TRBD2 for D (5 bases). Germline CDR1 is SEHNR and CDR2 is FQNEAQ (reference sequence). V was cut by 3 bases and J by 7 bases, with 10 bases left in between. The CDR3 has 12 amino acids. This chain's CDR3 is CASSLAREEQYF. CDR3 DNA sequence: TGTGCCAGCAGCTTGGCGAGGGAAGAGCAGTACTTC.

The chain couples TRBV13 to TRBJ1-2; 9 bases are a match to TRBD1. J was trimmed by 3 bases and V by 1 base; bases with no gene match: 9. The CDR3 is 17 amino acids. Germline-derived CDR1 and CDR2 are PRHDT and FYEKMQ (reference sequence). The CDR3 sequence: CASSLARDRANYYGYTF. In nucleotides, the CDR3 is TGTGCCAGCAGCTTAGCCCGGGACAGGGCCAACTACTATGGCTACACCTTC.

The chain joins TRBV25-1 to TRBJ1-1; maybe TRBD1 (5 bases). Germline V gives CDR1 MGHDK, CDR2 SYGVNS. CDR3 length: 15 residues. The V gene lost 5 bases and the J gene lost 0 bases, with 13 bases spanning the gap. The CDR3 loop is CASSRRAGLNTEAFF. The CDR3 nucleotides read TGTGCCAGCAGTAGAAGGGCAGGGTTGAACACTGAAGCTTTCTTT.

This clone appeared once. The gene calls are TRBV4-3 and TRBJ2-2; TRBD2 might be the D (5 bases). The ends were cut back, 0 bases at V and 1 base at J, with 15 bases in the middle. Per the germline V gene, CDR1 is LGHNA and CDR2 is YSLEER. This CDR3 has 18 residues. The CDR3 spells CASSQEEWAGKNTGELFF. As DNA, the CDR3 is TGCGCCAGCAGCCAAGAAGAATGGGCCGGGAAGAACACCGGGGAGCTGTTTTTT.

The chain employs TRBV19 and TRBJ1-4; TRBD1 matches 7 bases. The J segment lost 7 bases and the V segment lost 8 bases, leaving 10 bases of the junction unmatched. Germline CDR1 and CDR2: LNHDA and SQIVND (reference sequence). The CDR3 contains 14 residues. The CDR3 sequence: CASGGYRGGEKLFF. In nucleotides, the CDR3 is TGTGCCAGTGGAGGGTACAGGGGTGGTGAAAAACTGTTTTTT. The full variable domain, in which reference TRBV19 and TRBJ1-4 provide the parts outside the CDR3, is DGGITQSPKYLFRKEGQNVTLSCEQNLNHDAMYWYRQDPGQGLRLIYYSQIVNDFQKGDIAEGYSVSREKKESFPLTVTSAQKNPTAFYLCASGGYRGGEKLFFGSGTQLSVL.

The chain couples TRBV30 to TRBJ2-7; 7 nucleotides match TRBD1. The ends lost 1 base at V and 2 bases at J; junction bases unmatched: 2. The CDR3 consists of 13 residues. The germline V gene has CDR1 GTSNPN and CDR2 SVGIG (reference sequence). CDR3 sequence reads: CAWSAGQAYEQYF. The CDR3 nucleotides are TGTGCCTGGAGTGCTGGACAGGCCTACGAGCAGTACTTC. Using reference TRBV30 and TRBJ2-7 for the parts outside the CDR3, the full variable domain is SQTIHQWPATLVQPVGSPLSLECTVEGTSNPNLYWYRQAAGRGLQLLFYSVGIGQISSEVPQNLSASRPQDRQFILSSKKLLLSDSGFYLCAWSAGQAYEQYFGPGTRLTVT.

The chain carries TRBV29-1 and TRBJ2-7, with 8 bases identical to TRBD1. This CDR3 contains 12 residues. The V gene's germline CDR1 is SQVTM and CDR2 ANQGSEA. The trim removed 3 bases at V and 8 bases at J, leaving 6 bases unmatched. CDR3 loop: CSVESDREKQYF. In DNA form, the CDR3 reads TGCAGCGTTGAGTCGGACAGGGAGAAGCAGTACTTC.

The chain links TRBV30 to TRBJ2-7; no clear D gene. Trimming removed 1 base at V and 2 bases at J, with 6 bases between. Germline CDR1 GTSNPN, CDR2 SVGIG (reference sequence). The CDR3 sequence is 12 residues long. The CDR3 protein is CAWSAETYEQYF. The CDR3 nucleotides are TGTGCCTGGAGTGCGGAGACCTACGAGCAGTACTTC.

The genes are TRBV6-5 and TRBJ2-7, with TRBD1 as a possible D gene (6 bases). Germline V gene sequence: CDR1 MNHEY, CDR2 SVGAGI. The germline V and J ends were trimmed by 5 bases and 5 bases, with 16 bases remaining between them. The CDR3 has 14 residues. CDR3 coding DNA: TGTGCCAGCAGTCGACAGGTTTTCACTAACGAGCAGTACTTC. Its protein is CASSRQVFTNEQYF.

For this clone: No DNA is shown, since the ends of the CDR3 on it are uncertain; the CDR3 is the one TCRdb lists. The chain combines TRBV12-3 or TRBV12-4 with TRBJ2-1; the table's D call TRBD2 went unverified against the DNA. The CDR3 length equals 11 residues, ends included. The CDR3 protein is CASSSGNEQFF.

V and J are TRBV6-1 and TRBJ1-3; the D is unclear. There are 14 residues in the CDR3. Trimming cost V 3 bases and J 1 base, with 7 bases left between them. Looked up from germline, CDR1 is MNHNS and CDR2 is SASEGT. The chain's CDR3 is CASSEARSGNTIYF. In nucleotides, the CDR3 is TGTGCCAGCAGTGAGGCCAGGTCTGGAAACACCATATATTTT.

V gene TRBV4-1 combines with J gene TRBJ2-2, with 9 bases that match TRBD1. V dropped 4 bases and J dropped 2; count of bases not matched to a gene: 5. Looked up from germline, CDR1 is MGHRA and CDR2 is YSYEKL. CDR3 length equals 16 residues. The CDR3 DNA sequence: TGCGCCAGCAGCCTACAGGGGGCATTAAACACCGGGGAGCTGTTTTTT. The encoded protein is CASSLQGALNTGELFF.

This chain joins TRBV7-9 and TRBJ1-4; D remains ambiguous. The V and J ends lost 8 bases and 4 bases respectively, with 14 bases between them. Germline V lookup: CDR1 SEHNR, CDR2 FQNEAQ (reference sequence). The CDR3 runs to 14 residues. The CDR3 is CASHIDGVNEKLFF. The CDR3 DNA reads as TGTGCCAGCCACATCGACGGAGTTAATGAAAAACTGTTTTTT.

The chain employs TRBV5-6 and TRBJ2-1, with TRBD2 matching 8 bases. CDR1 and CDR2 from the germline V gene are SGHDT and YYEEEE. V lost 2 bases, J lost 5 bases, and 6 bases stayed unmatched. This CDR3 region has 15 residues. CDR3 region: CASSFGLAGNNEQFF. CDR3 DNA sequence: TGTGCCAGCAGCTTTGGGCTAGCGGGTAACAATGAGCAGTTCTTC. The full variable domain, completed using reference TRBV5-6 and TRBJ2-1, is DAGVTQSPTHLIKTRGQQVTLRCSPKSGHDTVSWYQQALGQGPQFIFQYYEEEERQRGNFPDRFSGHQFPNYSSELNVNALLLGDSALYLCASSFGLAGNNEQFFGPGTRLTVL.

The V and J genes are TRBV28 and TRBJ1-5, with TRBD1 as a possible D gene (6 bases). CDR3 length equals 15 residues. V lost 6 bases, J lost 7 bases, and 19 bases lay in between. The germline gives CDR1 MDHEN, CDR2 SYDVKM. CDR3 sequence (DNA): TGTGCCAGCAGACATAGGGGGGGGCAGAGACAGCCCCAGCATTTT. This sequence encodes CASRHRGGQRQPQHF.

The chain joins TRBV9 to TRBJ2-3; 10 positions agree with TRBD2. The CDR3 has 15 residues. Germline V gene sequence: CDR1 SGDLS, CDR2 YYNGEE. V gave up 2 bases and J gave up 1 base; unmatched junction bases: 1. The DNA for the CDR3 is TGTGCCAGCAGCGTTCTAGCGGGGGGCACAGATACGCAGTATTTT. Encoded protein: CASSVLAGGTDTQYF.

J is TRBJ1-1 and V is TRBV5-6; no clear D gene. Germline CDR1 reads SGHDT; CDR2 reads YYEEEE. The CDR3 has 13 amino acids. V shed 0 bases and J shed 8 bases, with 11 bases lying between them. Here the CDR3 reads CASSLAGVPEAFF. The DNA of the CDR3 is TGTGCCAGCAGCTTGGCGGGTGTGCCCGAAGCTTTCTTT.

The rearrangement joins TRBV5-1 to TRBJ2-5, with 12 bases matching TRBD1. Germline V CDR1 and CDR2: SGHRS, YFSETQ. The CDR3 runs 15 residues. V was clipped by 5 bases and J by 5 bases; unmatched bases: 7. The CDR3 sequence: CASSSGTGGAETQYF. CDR3 nucleotides: TGCGCCAGCAGTAGCGGGACAGGGGGCGCGGAGACCCAGTACTTC.

The chain employs TRBV5-1 and TRBJ1-2; D is ambiguous. The germline V gene has CDR1 SGHRS and CDR2 YFSETQ. Deletions cut 0 bases from V and 4 bases from J, with 7 bases between. This CDR3 spans 13 amino acids. The CDR3 reads CASSLAEVYGYTF. The CDR3 DNA is TGCGCCAGCAGCTTGGCGGAGGTCTATGGCTACACCTTC.

The V gene is TRBV19, the J gene TRBJ1-1; 7 bases match TRBD1. The V segment lost 7 bases and the J segment 2 bases; nucleotides outside the gene matches: 13. This CDR3 comprises 16 residues. The germline CDR1 and CDR2 sequences are LNHDA and SQIVND (reference sequence). CDR3 amino acids: CASTPSQGTLNTEAFF. In DNA form, the CDR3 reads TGTGCCAGTACCCCCTCACAGGGGACTTTAAACACTGAAGCTTTCTTT.

This clone was seen only once. This rearrangement joins TRBV27 to TRBJ1-6; TRBD1 matches 7 bases. V lost 6 bases and J lost 10; bases outside the gene matches: 12. CDR3 length: 15 residues. Germline CDR1 and CDR2: MNHEY and SMNVEV (reference sequence). The chain's CDR3 is CASRPGVGGGSPLHF. CDR3 DNA: TGTGCCAGCAGACCAGGTGTAGGGGGCGGATCACCCCTCCACTTT.

The gene calls are TRBV11-1 and TRBJ2-2, with no clear D. The CDR3 is made up of 14 amino acids. Germline values: CDR1 SGHAT, CDR2 FQDESV (reference sequence). V shed 1 base and J shed 4 bases, with 7 bases lying between them. The CDR3 reads CASSLGAGTGELFF. The CDR3 DNA follows: TGTGCCAGCAGCTTAGGGGCCGGCACCGGGGAGCTGTTTTTT.

On this clone itself: The same CDR3 can be traced to other DNA sequences in this sample. V usage is TRBV3-1 (or the pseudogene TRBV3-2) and J usage is TRBJ1-1; 7 positions agree with TRBD1. CDR1 LGHDT and CDR2 YNNKEL come from the germline V gene (reference sequence). The length of the CDR3 is 13 residues. The trim removed 4 bases at V and 5 bases at J, leaving 4 bases unmatched. In DNA, the CDR3 is TGTGCCAGCAGCCGACAGGGTAGGACTGAAGCTTTCTTT. It specifies CASSRQGRTEAFF.